These 22 T cell receptor beta chains were sequenced from one sample in a study of blood T cell repertoires in COVID-19. Clones were sequenced by immunoSEQ multiplex PCR, and TCRdb holds only the in-frame ones, with some missing. The sample has 130,000 to 150,000 clones, 75% to 90% seen once. Sequencing was carried out using peripheral blood. These TCRs come from a man aged 70-80 years who had recovered from COVID-19.

This clone was detected a few times. This chain uses TRBV6-2 or TRBV6-3 with TRBJ2-1; the match to TRBD2 covers 14 bases. The CDR3 spans 15 residues. Germline trimming cut 4 bases from V and 10 bases from J; bases unmatched to any gene: 6. Germline V gene data show CDR1 as MNHEY and CDR2 as SVGEGT. CDR3 DNA: TGTGCCAGCAGTTTTTTGGGACTAGCGGGAGCCGAGCAGTTCTTC. Translation: CASSFLGLAGAEQFF.

The rearrangement links TRBV5-1 to TRBJ2-2, with a weak D call TRBD2 (6 bases). CDR3 length: 15 amino acids. V lost 0 bases and J lost 2, with 8 bases in between. Per germline, CDR1 SGHRS and CDR2 YFSETQ. Written as DNA, the CDR3 is TGCGCCAGCAGCTTGGACGGGGGAAACACCGGGGAGCTGTTTTTT. It yields the protein CASSLDGGNTGELFF.

This clone was seen only a few times. This rearrangement joins TRBV9 to TRBJ1-2; 8 positions agree with TRBD1. J gave up 6 bases and V 3 bases, and 7 bases lay outside the gene matches. Germline values: CDR1 SGDLS, CDR2 YYNGEE. The length of the CDR3 is 14 residues. DNA for the CDR3: TGTGCCAGCAGCGAAGACAGGGGAATACATGGCTACACCTTC. It translates to CASSEDRGIHGYTF.

J is TRBJ2-1 and V is TRBV19; 7 positions match TRBD1. CDR1 and CDR2 from the germline V gene are LNHDA and SQIVND (reference sequence). V lost 5 bases and J lost 1; bases outside the gene matches: 5. CDR3 size: 15 residues. DNA for the CDR3: TGTGCCAGTAGTTTAGGGGGCGCATCCTACAATGAGCAGTTCTTC. This translates into CASSLGGASYNEQFF. Using reference TRBV19 and TRBJ2-1 for the parts outside the CDR3, the full variable domain is DGGITQSPKYLFRKEGQNVTLSCEQNLNHDAMYWYRQDPGQGLRLIYYSQIVNDFQKGDIAEGYSVSREKKESFPLTVTSAQKNPTAFYLCASSLGGASYNEQFFGPGTRLTVL.

This chain connects TRBV5-1 to TRBJ1-4; D is unresolved. The ends were cut back, 4 bases at V and 7 bases at J, with 17 bases in the middle. The CDR3 consists of 15 residues. The germline CDR1 and CDR2 sequences are SGHRS and YFSETQ. Here the CDR3 reads CASSRRSGSSEKLFF. CDR3 sequence (DNA): TGCGCCAGCAGCCGCCGCTCGGGAAGTAGTGAAAAACTGTTTTTT.

The chain recombines TRBV7-2 with TRBJ1-2; 8 bases align to TRBD1. The germline V gene has CDR1 SGHTA and CDR2 FQGNSA. V dropped 1 base and J dropped 12; count of bases not matched to a gene: 10. This CDR3 has 14 amino acids. DNA for the CDR3: TGTGCCAGCAGCTTAGTAACGACAGGGGATCGGGACACCTTC. This translates into CASSLVTTGDRDTF.

Written as DNA, the CDR3 is TGTGCCACCAGTTCTCGAGACAGGTTCAATGAGCAGTTCTTC. This sequence encodes CATSSRDRFNEQFF. The chain combines TRBV24-1 with TRBJ2-1; possibly TRBD1 for D (6 bases). The germline CDR1 and CDR2 sequences are KGHDR and SFDVKD. The CDR3 runs 14 residues. Trimming left V 6 bases short and J 6 bases short, with 14 bases between.

This clone was picked up one time. The chain employs TRBV10-3 and TRBJ2-7, with TRBD2 identical over 9 bases. With 6 bases clipped from V and 6 bases from J, the junction kept 6 bases outside the gene matches. The CDR3 length is 13 residues. Germline CDR1 ENHRY, CDR2 SYGVKD. The CDR3 loop is CAIRTPAGGEQYF. Here the CDR3 DNA reads TGTGCCATCAGGACGCCAGCGGGAGGCGAGCAGTACTTC.

The CDR3 region is CASSVRPGVGNTIYF. The CDR3 coding sequence is TGTGCCAGCAGCGTAAGGCCCGGGGTTGGAAACACCATATATTTT. The chain is built from TRBV9 and TRBJ1-3; D is undetermined. CDR1 is SGDLS and CDR2 is YYNGEE in the germline V gene. The CDR3 sequence is 15 residues long. Trimming pared 1 base from V and 3 bases from J, leaving 11 bases between.

In this sample, this clone turned up a few times. The chain joins TRBV7-9 to TRBJ1-1; D ambiguous. The CDR3 loop spans 14 amino acids. Germline V CDR1 and CDR2: SEHNR, FQNEAQ (reference sequence). Between the trimmed V and J ends, which lost 4 bases and 1 base, there was a span of 10 bases. Written as DNA, the CDR3 is TGTGCCAGCAGCTCCCCGCACAGGAACACTGAAGCTTTCTTT. Translation: CASSSPHRNTEAFF.

The chain employs TRBV5-8 and TRBJ2-5, with D possibly TRBD1 on 6 matching bases. This CDR3 region has 15 residues. From germline, CDR1 is SGHTS and CDR2 YDEGEE. The germline V and J ends were trimmed by 3 bases and 0 bases, with 12 bases remaining between them. The chain's CDR3 is CASSYRATYQETQYF. The CDR3 DNA reads TGTGCCAGCAGCTACAGGGCAACTTACCAAGAGACCCAGTACTTC.

This chain links TRBV13 with TRBJ2-5, with D perhaps matching TRBD1 (5 bases). Looked up from germline, CDR1 is PRHDT and CDR2 is FYEKMQ (reference sequence). V was shortened by 5 bases and J by 2 bases, with 12 bases between the two germline ends. The CDR3 is 14 residues long. The CDR3: CASSTTGEQETQYF. For the CDR3, the DNA is TGTGCCAGCAGCACAACAGGTGAACAAGAGACCCAGTACTTC.

In this sample, this clone turned up once. CDR3 sequence reads: CASSSLYGYTF. CDR3 DNA sequence: TGTGCCAGCAGCTCGTTATATGGCTACACCTTC. The chain recombines TRBV7-9 with TRBJ1-2; D is unresolved. Germline CDR1 is SEHNR and CDR2 is FQNEAQ (reference sequence). The ends were cut back, 4 bases at V and 5 bases at J, with 5 bases in the middle. The CDR3 has 11 amino acids.

This sequence joins TRBV3-1 (or the pseudogene TRBV3-2) and TRBJ2-2; D gene unclear. Between the trimmed V and J ends, which lost 4 bases and 0 bases, there was a span of 6 bases. Germline assignment: CDR1 LGHDT and CDR2 YNNKEL (reference sequence). CDR3 length: 14 amino acids. As DNA, the CDR3 is TGTGCCAGCAGCCGTACGGCGAACACCGGGGAGCTGTTTTTT. Encoded protein: CASSRTANTGELFF.

The CDR3, as DNA: TGTGCCAGCAGCTTGGGGGGAGGAATGAACACTGAAGCTTTCTTT. Encoded protein: CASSLGGGMNTEAFF. This rearrangement joins TRBV5-8 to TRBJ1-1; D is unresolved. Germline V CDR1 and CDR2: SGHTS, YDEGEE. The length of the CDR3 is 15 residues. V gave up 0 bases and J gave up 0 bases, with 9 bases separating them.

V gene TRBV12-5 combines with J gene TRBJ2-3, with D unresolved. With 6 bases removed from V and 0 bases from J, the gap between germline ends came to 10 bases. The CDR3 covers 14 residues. CDR1 is LGHNT, CDR2 FRNRAP, per germline. CDR3 bases: TGTGCTAGTGGGGCTTTGTCTAGCACAGATACGCAGTATTTT. It encodes CASGALSSTDTQYF.

The chain links TRBV27 to TRBJ1-6; 7 nucleotides match TRBD1. The CDR3 totals 14 residues. V shed 4 bases, J shed 9 bases, and the junction held 6 bases outside the gene matches. Germline-derived CDR1 and CDR2 are MNHEY and SMNVEV (reference sequence). CDR3 sequence (DNA): TGTGCCAGCAGTTATACGAGGGGGCCTTCACCCCTCCACTTT. This encodes CASSYTRGPSPLHF.

The chain is built from TRBV30 and TRBJ2-7, with D possibly TRBD2 on 5 matching bases. Trimming removed 7 bases from V and 4 bases from J, with 14 bases in between. The CDR3 is 12 amino acids. The germline gives CDR1 GTSNPN, CDR2 SVGIG (reference sequence). The CDR3 region has the DNA TGTGCCTCCCGCGCGGGTAGTTACGAGCAGTACTTC. It specifies CASRAGSYEQYF. The full variable domain, rest sourced from reference TRBV30 and TRBJ2-7, is SQTIHQWPATLVQPVGSPLSLECTVEGTSNPNLYWYRQAAGRGLQLLFYSVGIGQISSEVPQNLSASRPQDRQFILSSKKLLLSDSGFYLCASRAGSYEQYFGPGTRLTVT.

The chain employs TRBV18 and TRBJ1-1; the match to TRBD1 covers 10 bases. The V segment lost 2 bases and the J segment 5 bases; nucleotides outside the gene matches: 11. This CDR3 comprises 17 residues. Germline loops: CDR1 KGHSH, CDR2 LQKENI. This chain's CDR3 is CASSPRGWGTGATEAFF. For the CDR3, the DNA is TGTGCCAGCTCACCAAGGGGGTGGGGGACAGGGGCGACTGAAGCTTTCTTT. Combining the CDR3 with reference TRBV18 and TRBJ1-1 gives the whole variable domain NAGVMQNPRHLVRRRGQEARLRCSPMKGHSHVYWYRQLPEEGLKFMVYLQKENIIDESGMPKERFSAEFPKEGPSILRIQQVVRGDSAAYFCASSPRGWGTGATEAFFGQGTRLTVV.

V gene TRBV27 combines with J gene TRBJ2-5; D is unclear. This CDR3 contains 15 residues. Trimming pared 3 bases from V and 5 bases from J, leaving 16 bases between. Germline values: CDR1 MNHEY, CDR2 SMNVEV (reference sequence). CDR3 residues: CASSFNSGASETQYF. In nucleotides, the CDR3 is TGTGCCAGCAGTTTTAACTCCGGAGCCTCCGAGACCCAGTACTTC.

This chain connects TRBV29-1 to TRBJ1-4; D is ambiguous. The CDR3 contains 13 residues. Germline V CDR1 and CDR2: SQVTM, ANQGSEA. The V and J ends lost 1 base and 8 bases respectively, with 11 bases between them. Written as DNA, the CDR3 is TGCAGCGTTGAAGGGGGAGACCGCGAAAAACTGTTTTTT. Translation: CSVEGGDREKLFF. Full variable domain (missing parts from reference TRBV29-1 and TRBJ1-4): SAVISQKPSRDICQRGTSLTIQCQVDSQVTMMFWYRQQPGQSLTLIATANQGSEATYESGFVIDKFPISRPNLTFSTLTVSNMSPEDSSIYLCSVEGGDREKLFFGSGTQLSVL.

J is TRBJ1-2 and V is TRBV5-1; 8 bases agree with TRBD1. Germline trimming cut 1 base from V and 3 bases from J; bases unmatched to any gene: 8. CDR3 length: 16 residues. Germline V gene sequence: CDR1 SGHRS, CDR2 YFSETQ. CDR3 residues: CASSLMGAGGDYGYTF. DNA for the CDR3: TGCGCCAGCAGCTTGATGGGAGCAGGGGGCGACTATGGCTACACCTTC.